The 8 T cell receptor beta chains presented below share a single source sample, sequenced in a study of circulating CD8 cells and anti-PD-1 response in melanoma. From live CD3+CD8+TCRalphabeta+ cells, four PD-1 and/or TIGIT subsets were sorted. Each library started from roughly 16 ng of total RNA using the QIAseq Immune Repertoire TCR panel. TCRdb called the reads again in MiXCR, with one record for every CDR3 protein. Among approximately 1,300 distinct CDR3 sequences listed, roughly 7.6% were seen once. Specimen: CD8+ T cells from PBMCs, collected at baseline or after one month of anti-PD-1 therapy (not recorded which). The receptors shown here come from a human donor with melanoma.

Judged by abundance, this clonotype is medium-sized (0.01 to 0.1%). V usage is TRBV20-1 and J usage is TRBJ1-1; D is perhaps TRBD1 (6 bases). V was trimmed by 1 base and J by 1 base, leaving 13 bases between them. This CDR3 is 15 amino acids long. Per the germline V gene, CDR1 is DFQATT and CDR2 is SNEGSKA (reference sequence). In nucleotides, the CDR3 is TGCAGTGCTAGAGTCTTGGACAGTCAGAACACTGAAGCTTTCTTT. Translated, it gives CSARVLDSQNTEAFF.

This clonotype counts as medium-sized (0.01 to 0.1%). The chain joins TRBV20-1 to TRBJ1-5; no definite D call. The CDR3 contains 13 residues. CDR1 and CDR2 from the germline V gene are DFQATT and SNEGSKA (reference sequence). Deletions cut 5 bases from V and 0 bases from J, with 8 bases between. CDR3 region: CSAHDYSNQPQHF. The CDR3 DNA sequence: TGCAGTGCTCACGATTATAGCAATCAGCCCCAGCATTTT.

As concerns this clonotype: At one end the junction does not follow the germline gene, possibly because of a read error. The chain links TRBV28 to TRBJ2-1; no firm D call. The length of the CDR3 is 11 residues. Germline CDR1 reads MDHEN; CDR2 reads SYDVKM. In DNA, the CDR3 is TGTGCCAGCAGACGAGGAAGTGAGCAGTCCTTC. This codes for CASRRGSEQSF.

By its share, this clonotype is medium-sized. CDR3 coding DNA: TGTGCCAGCAGCCAATCGTCCGGGGCTGAAGCTTTCTTT. This translates into CASSQSSGAEAFF. This sequence joins TRBV7-9 and TRBJ1-1; no clear D gene. Trimming removed 5 bases at V and 6 bases at J, with 13 bases between. Germline V CDR1 and CDR2: SEHNR, FQNEAQ (reference sequence). This CDR3 has 13 amino acids.

Turning to this clonotype: This clone may be a read error of a much larger clone one base away. The chain couples TRBV28 to TRBJ2-2; 13 bases fit TRBD2. From germline, CDR1 is MDHEN and CDR2 SYDVKM. CDR3 length: 16 amino acids. The CDR3 nucleotides are TGTGCCAGCAGCCCGGGACTAGCGGGATACACCGGGGAGCCGTTTTTT. Residues: CASSPGLAGYTGEPFF.

By share of the sample, this clonotype is medium-sized (0.01 to 0.1%). The rearrangement links TRBV20-1 to TRBJ2-2; 8 nucleotides agree with TRBD2. This CDR3 is 16 amino acids long. Trimming cost V 0 bases and J 5 bases; bases outside gene matches: 8. Germline assignment: CDR1 DFQATT and CDR2 SNEGSKA (reference sequence). In nucleotides, the CDR3 is TGCAGTGCTAGAGATTTAGGCGGGAGGTCGACCGGGGAGCTGTTTTTT. Translating it yields CSARDLGGRSTGELFF.

By share, this clonotype counts as medium-sized (0.01 to 0.1%). This chain joins TRBV7-2 and TRBJ2-5; no clear D gene. The germline gives CDR1 SGHTA, CDR2 FQGNSA. The CDR3 sequence is 14 residues long. V gave up 3 bases and J gave up 2 bases, with 10 bases separating them. The CDR3 sequence is CASSFWAPQETQYF. The CDR3 nucleotides are TGTGCCAGCAGCTTTTGGGCTCCGCAAGAGACCCAGTACTTC.

The rearrangement links TRBV2 to TRBJ1-2; D is ambiguous. The CDR3 covers 11 residues. V was pared by 3 bases and J by 5 bases, with 4 bases between. Per germline, CDR1 SNHLY and CDR2 FYNNEI. The CDR3 nucleotides are TGTGCCAGCAGTGATTCATATGGCTACACCTTC. It codes for CASSDSYGYTF. Based on the CDR3 plus reference TRBV2 and TRBJ1-2, the full variable domain is EPEVTQTPSHQVTQMGQEVILRCVPISNHLYFYWYRQILGQKVEFLVSFYNNEISEKSEIFDDQFSVERPDGSNFTLKIRSTKLEDSAMYFCASSDSYGYTFGSGTRLTVV.